The sequence of this T cell receptor beta chain was determined in a study of T cells in Graves' hyperthyroidism and ophthalmopathy. Per germline, CDR1 SGHRS and CDR2 YFSETQ. J lost 5 bases, V lost 3 bases, and 3 bases had no gene match. This CDR3 has 15 amino acids. Authors of the study amplified TCR beta CDR3 regions from RNA transcripts. HTBI primers were used for first-round RT-PCR of the TCR CDR3. Each CDR3 protein gets one entry after TCRdb re-called the multiplex PCR reads with MiXCR. The sample lists some 420,000 distinct CDR3 sequences; roughly 13% were seen once. This TCR derives from a woman between 18 and 29 years old with Graves' hyperthyroidism. Material for sequencing was blood. The V and J genes are TRBV5-1 and TRBJ1-6; 9 nucleotides line up with TRBD1. This CDR3 is CASSSDRGDNSPLHF. CDR3 in DNA: TGCGCCAGCAGCTCGGACAGGGGAGATAATTCACCCCTCCACTTT.